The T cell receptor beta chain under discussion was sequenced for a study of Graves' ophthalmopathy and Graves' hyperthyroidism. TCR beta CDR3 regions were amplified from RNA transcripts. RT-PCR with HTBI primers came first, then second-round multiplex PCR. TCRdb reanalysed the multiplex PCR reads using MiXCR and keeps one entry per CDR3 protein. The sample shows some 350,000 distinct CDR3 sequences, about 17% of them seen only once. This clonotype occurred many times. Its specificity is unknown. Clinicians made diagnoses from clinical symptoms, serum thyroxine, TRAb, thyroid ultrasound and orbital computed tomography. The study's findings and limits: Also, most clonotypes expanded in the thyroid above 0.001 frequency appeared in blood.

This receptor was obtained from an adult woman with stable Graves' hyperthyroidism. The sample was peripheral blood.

CDR3 DNA: TGTGCCAGCAGCTTAGATCTTCTAGGCGAGCAGTACTTC. Residues: CASSLDLLGEQYF. The V call is TRBV11-2, the J call TRBJ2-7; D unresolved. The CDR3 runs 13 residues. CDR1 and CDR2 (germline): SGHAT, FQNNGV. V was pared by 0 bases and J by 6 bases, with 9 bases between.